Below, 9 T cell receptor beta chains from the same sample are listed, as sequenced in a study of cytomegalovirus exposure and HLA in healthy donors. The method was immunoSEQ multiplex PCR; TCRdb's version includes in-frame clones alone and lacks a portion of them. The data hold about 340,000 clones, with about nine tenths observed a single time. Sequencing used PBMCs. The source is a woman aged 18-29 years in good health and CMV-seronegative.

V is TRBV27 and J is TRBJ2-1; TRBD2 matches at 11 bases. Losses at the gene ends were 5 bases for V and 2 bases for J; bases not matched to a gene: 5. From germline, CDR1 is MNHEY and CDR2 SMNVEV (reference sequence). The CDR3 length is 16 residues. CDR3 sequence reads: CASSPPLAGAYNEQFF. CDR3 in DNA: TGTGCCAGCAGTCCCCCACTAGCGGGAGCCTACAATGAGCAGTTCTTC.

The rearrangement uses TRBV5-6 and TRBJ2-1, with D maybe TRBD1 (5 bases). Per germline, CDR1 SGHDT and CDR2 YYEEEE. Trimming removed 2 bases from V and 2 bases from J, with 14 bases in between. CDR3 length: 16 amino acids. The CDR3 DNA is TGTGCCAGCAGCTTAGGCCTAAGGGGAACCTACAATGAGCAGTTCTTC. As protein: CASSLGLRGTYNEQFF.

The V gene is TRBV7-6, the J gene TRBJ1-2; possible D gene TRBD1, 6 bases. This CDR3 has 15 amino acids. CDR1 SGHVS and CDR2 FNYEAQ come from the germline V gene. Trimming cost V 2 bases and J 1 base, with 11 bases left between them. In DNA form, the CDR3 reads TGTGCCAGCAGCTTATCGGCAGGGGTTAACTATGGCTACACCTTC. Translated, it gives CASSLSAGVNYGYTF.

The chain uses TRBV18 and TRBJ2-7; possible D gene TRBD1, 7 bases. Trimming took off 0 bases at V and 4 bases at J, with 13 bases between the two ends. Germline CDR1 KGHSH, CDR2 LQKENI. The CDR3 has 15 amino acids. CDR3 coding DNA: TGTGCCAGCTCACCACCTGGAGGGGGCGGGTACGAGCAGTACTTC. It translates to CASSPPGGGGYEQYF.

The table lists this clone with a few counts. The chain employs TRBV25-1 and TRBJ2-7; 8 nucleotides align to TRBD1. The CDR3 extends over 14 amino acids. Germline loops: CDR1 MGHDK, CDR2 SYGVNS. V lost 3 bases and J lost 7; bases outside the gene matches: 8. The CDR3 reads CASSDPTGGREQYF. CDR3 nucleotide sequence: TGTGCCAGCAGTGACCCCACAGGGGGGAGGGAGCAGTACTTC.

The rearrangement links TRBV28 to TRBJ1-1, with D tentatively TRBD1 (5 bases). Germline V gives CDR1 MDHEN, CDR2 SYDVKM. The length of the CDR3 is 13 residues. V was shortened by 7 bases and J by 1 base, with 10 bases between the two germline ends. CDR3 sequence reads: CASTSQGNTEAFF. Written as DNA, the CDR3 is TGTGCCAGCACCTCGCAGGGGAACACTGAAGCTTTCTTT.

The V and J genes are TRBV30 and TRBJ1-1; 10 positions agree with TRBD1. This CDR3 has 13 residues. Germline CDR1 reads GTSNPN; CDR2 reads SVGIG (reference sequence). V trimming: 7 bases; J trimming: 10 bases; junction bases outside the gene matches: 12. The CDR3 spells CAYSGTGVWGAFF. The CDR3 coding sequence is TGTGCCTATTCCGGGACAGGGGTTTGGGGAGCTTTCTTT.

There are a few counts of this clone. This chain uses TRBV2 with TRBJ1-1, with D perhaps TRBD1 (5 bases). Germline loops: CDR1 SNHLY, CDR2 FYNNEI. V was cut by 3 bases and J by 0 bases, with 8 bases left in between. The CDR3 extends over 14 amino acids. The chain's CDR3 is CASSDRAMNTEAFF. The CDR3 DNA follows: TGTGCCAGCAGTGACAGGGCCATGAACACTGAAGCTTTCTTT.

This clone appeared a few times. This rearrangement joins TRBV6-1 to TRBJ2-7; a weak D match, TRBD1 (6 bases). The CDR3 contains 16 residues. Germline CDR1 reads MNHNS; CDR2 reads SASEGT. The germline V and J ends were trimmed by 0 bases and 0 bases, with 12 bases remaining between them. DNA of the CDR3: TGTGCCAGCAGTGAAGCCTGGACAGACAACTCCTACGAGCAGTACTTC. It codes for CASSEAWTDNSYEQYF.